These T cell receptor beta chains were read from a single sample in a study of blood T cell repertoires in COVID-19. TCRdb keeps only in-frame clones here, not all; method: immunoSEQ multiplex PCR. This table has 200,000 to 250,000 clones, 70% to 90% appearing once. Sequencing input: peripheral blood. All receptors come from a human donor in a cohort sampled during active COVID-19. Each CDR3 is given with its conserved first and last residue. A D gene is named only where the DNA matches it firmly. Rows give clone size only sometimes, using once, few, many, or a class for an expanded clone.

cdr3_length j_call clone_size d_call v_call cdr3_nt cdr3_aa
12 TRBJ2-1 - TRBD1 TRBV6-5 TGTGCCAGCAGGGACAGGGGGGGTGAGCAGTTCTTC CASRDRGGEQFF
15 TRBJ2-1 once TRBD1 TRBV18 TGTGCCAGCTCACAACGCAGGGGGCCCTACAATGAGCAGTTCTTC CASSQRRGPYNEQFF
16 TRBJ2-2 - - TRBV7-9 TGTGCCAGCAGCTTACGCGGCCGAGGGCGCCCCGGGGAGCTGTTTTTT CASSLRGRGRPGELFF
14 TRBJ1-6 - TRBD1 TRBV19 TGTGCCAGTAGTCGGACAGGGGAAAATTCACCCCTCCACTTT CASSRTGENSPLHF
15 TRBJ1-5 - - TRBV12-2 TGTGCAAGTCGCTTATGGGACAGGGGCTCCAAGGCCCAGCATTTT CASRLWDRGSKAQHF
14 TRBJ1-3 - - TRBV18 TGTGCCAGCTCACCTAATAACTCTGGAAACACCATATATTTT CASSPNNSGNTIYF
14 TRBJ1-2 - - TRBV5-6 TGTGCCAGCAGCTTGGGCCAGGCCTTACGTGGCTACACCTTC CASSLGQALRGYTF
16 TRBJ1-1 once - TRBV5-1 TGCGCCAGCAGCACCTTGCCCGGGACACTAAACACTGAAGCTTTCTTT CASSTLPGTLNTEAFF
15 TRBJ2-5 - - TRBV21-1 TGTGCCAGCAGCAAAGAGGACGAGGGGAGGGAGACCCAGTACTTC CASSKEDEGRETQYF
13 TRBJ2-3 - TRBD1 TRBV29-1 TGCAGCGTGGGGGACAGGAGCACAGATACGCAGTATTTT CSVGDRSTDTQYF
19 TRBJ2-7 - TRBD1 TRBV14 TGTGCCAGCAGCCAGGCTGCGGACAGGGGATCATTTATGGGATACGAGCAGTACTTC CASSQAADRGSFMGYEQYF
16 TRBJ1-1 - TRBD1 TRBV5-4 TGTGCCGGAAATGACAGGGGGAAGAGTCTGAGGGCTGAAGCTTTCTTT CAGNDRGKSLRAEAFF
16 TRBJ2-1 many TRBD2 TRBV5-1 TGCGCCAGCAGCTTGGAAGCGGCGGGAGTATCGGGTGAGCAGTTCTTC CASSLEAAGVSGEQFF
14 TRBJ1-2 once - TRBV6-1 TGTGCCAGCAGTGAAGGCGCCAGGATCGATGGCTACACCTTC CASSEGARIDGYTF
16 TRBJ2-2 - TRBD1 TRBV7-8 TGTGCCAGCAGCCCAGACAGGGGACGGGGCACCGGGGAGCTGTTTTTT CASSPDRGRGTGELFF
14 TRBJ1-1 - - TRBV7-9 TGTGCCAGCAGCGAAGTAGGGGTGAACACTGAAGCTTTCTTT CASSEVGVNTEAFF
13 TRBJ2-7 - - TRBV19 TGTGCCAGTAGTTTCGCGGGGTTAAGCGAGCAGTACTTC CASSFAGLSEQYF